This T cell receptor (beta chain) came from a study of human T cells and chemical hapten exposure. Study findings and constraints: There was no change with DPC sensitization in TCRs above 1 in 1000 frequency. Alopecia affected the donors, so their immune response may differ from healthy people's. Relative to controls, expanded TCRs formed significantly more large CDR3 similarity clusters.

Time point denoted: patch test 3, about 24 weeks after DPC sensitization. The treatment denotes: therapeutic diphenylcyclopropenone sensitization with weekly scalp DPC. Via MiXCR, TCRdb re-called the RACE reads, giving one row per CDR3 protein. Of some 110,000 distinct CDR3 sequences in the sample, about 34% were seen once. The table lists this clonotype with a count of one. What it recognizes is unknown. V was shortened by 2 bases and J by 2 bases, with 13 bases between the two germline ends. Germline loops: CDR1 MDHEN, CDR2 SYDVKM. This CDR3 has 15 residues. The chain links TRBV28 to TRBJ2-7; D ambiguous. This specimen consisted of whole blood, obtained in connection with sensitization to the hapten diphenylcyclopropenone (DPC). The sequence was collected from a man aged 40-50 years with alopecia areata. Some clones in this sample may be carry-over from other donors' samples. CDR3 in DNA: TGTGCCAGCAGTTTAAGCACCATAGAAACCTACGAGCAGTACTTC. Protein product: CASSLSTIETYEQYF.